This is a list of T cell receptor beta chains from one sample in a study of blood T cells in healthy people across ages. TCRdb reprocessed the 5' RACE reads with MiXCR, giving one entry per CDR3 protein. The data show hundreds of thousands of distinct CDR3 sequences, around 32% seen once. Sequencing was performed on blood. All receptors derive from a woman over 75 in good health. Each CDR3 is given with its conserved first and last residue. Fields, in order: V gene, clone size, D gene, J gene, CDR3 protein, CDR3 DNA. D genes are given only for firm matches. A clone size is listed for some rows: how often the clone was seen (once, few, many), or a class if it is expanded.

v_gene: TRBV20-1; abundance: NA; d_gene: TRBD1; j_gene: TRBJ2-1; CDR3aa: CSARDLDRGRNEQFF; CDR3nt: TGCAGTGCTAGAGACCTGGACAGGGGGCGGAATGAGCAGTTCTTC
v_gene: TRBV24-1; abundance: many; d_gene: NA; j_gene: TRBJ2-4; CDR3aa: CATSARGLDIQYF; CDR3nt: TGTGCCACCAGCGCCAGGGGTCTCGACATTCAGTACTTC
v_gene: TRBV7-2; abundance: NA; d_gene: TRBD1; j_gene: TRBJ2-3; CDR3aa: CASSHPGTGGRTQYF; CDR3nt: TGTGCCAGCAGCCACCCCGGGACAGGGGGGCGTACGCAGTATTTT
v_gene: TRBV12-3/TRBV12-4; abundance: many; d_gene: NA; j_gene: TRBJ1-2; CDR3aa: CASSRRGQHLSYTF; CDR3nt: TGTGCCAGCAGCAGACGAGGACAGCACCTAAGCTACACCTTC
v_gene: TRBV14; abundance: many; d_gene: NA; j_gene: TRBJ2-7; CDR3aa: CASSQEPLRREQYF; CDR3nt: TGTGCCAGCAGCCAAGAACCCCTTAGACGCGAGCAGTACTTC
v_gene: TRBV7-9; abundance: many; d_gene: NA; j_gene: TRBJ2-7; CDR3aa: CASSPTGYNYEQYF; CDR3nt: TGTGCCAGCAGCCCTACAGGGTACAACTACGAGCAGTACTTC
v_gene: TRBV18; abundance: many; d_gene: TRBD1; j_gene: TRBJ2-1; CDR3aa: CASSRTGPNNEQFF; CDR3nt: TGTGCCAGCTCCCGGACAGGGCCGAACAATGAGCAGTTCTTC
v_gene: TRBV11-3; abundance: many; d_gene: NA; j_gene: TRBJ2-7; CDR3aa: CASSPGRFYEQYF; CDR3nt: TGTGCCAGCAGCCCGGGACGGTTCTACGAGCAGTACTTC
v_gene: TRBV20-1; abundance: NA; d_gene: TRBD1; j_gene: TRBJ2-7; CDR3aa: CSAPDAGTGAFHEQYF; CDR3nt: TGCAGTGCTCCTGACGCCGGGACAGGGGCCTTCCACGAGCAGTACTTC
v_gene: TRBV5-1; abundance: many; d_gene: NA; j_gene: TRBJ1-4; CDR3aa: CASSTQGTENEKLFF; CDR3nt: TGCGCCAGCAGCACCCAAGGGACGGAGAATGAAAAACTGTTTTTT
v_gene: TRBV15; abundance: NA; d_gene: NA; j_gene: TRBJ2-1; CDR3aa: CATSKTYNEQFF; CDR3nt: TGTGCCACCAGCAAGACATACAATGAGCAGTTCTTC
v_gene: TRBV27; abundance: many; d_gene: TRBD1; j_gene: TRBJ1-1; CDR3aa: CASSLKDRLNTEAFF; CDR3nt: TGTGCCAGCAGCCTAAAGGACAGGCTGAACACTGAAGCTTTCTTT
v_gene: TRBV5-1; abundance: many; d_gene: NA; j_gene: TRBJ1-2; CDR3aa: CASSPRARGDGYTF; CDR3nt: TGCGCCAGCAGCCCCCGGGCCCGGGGCGATGGCTACACCTTC
v_gene: TRBV6-2/TRBV6-3; abundance: NA; d_gene: TRBD2; j_gene: TRBJ2-1; CDR3aa: CASSYAGVFGNEQFF; CDR3nt: TGTGCCAGCAGTTACGCGGGAGTATTTGGCAATGAGCAGTTCTTC
v_gene: TRBV7-9; abundance: NA; d_gene: NA; j_gene: TRBJ2-6; CDR3aa: CASSSTRRRAGSGANVLTF; CDR3nt: TGTGCCAGCAGCTCGACAAGGAGGAGGGCCGGCTCTGGGGCCAACGTCCTGACTTTC
v_gene: TRBV12-3/TRBV12-4; abundance: many; d_gene: NA; j_gene: TRBJ1-1; CDR3aa: CASSPLQGGTEAFF; CDR3nt: TGTGCCAGCAGTCCCCTCCAAGGGGGGACTGAAGCTTTCTTT
v_gene: TRBV6-1; abundance: NA; d_gene: TRBD2; j_gene: TRBJ2-2; CDR3aa: CASLMIGGSGELFF; CDR3nt: TGTGCCAGTCTAATGATCGGGGGGTCAGGGGAGCTGTTTTTT
v_gene: TRBV3-1; abundance: NA; d_gene: NA; j_gene: TRBJ2-1; CDR3aa: CASSQVIAYEQFF; CDR3nt: TGTGCCAGCAGCCAAGTGATAGCCTATGAGCAGTTCTTC
v_gene: TRBV19; abundance: NA; d_gene: NA; j_gene: TRBJ1-5; CDR3aa: CASSILGNQPQHF; CDR3nt: TGTGCCAGTAGTATCCTGGGCAATCAGCCCCAGCATTTT
v_gene: TRBV28; abundance: many; d_gene: NA; j_gene: TRBJ2-5; CDR3aa: CASTATPVGQYF; CDR3nt: TGTGCCAGCACCGCTACCCCTGTGGGGCAGTACTTC
v_gene: TRBV27; abundance: NA; d_gene: TRBD1; j_gene: TRBJ1-1; CDR3aa: CASRRNRGGTEAFF; CDR3nt: TGTGCCAGCAGACGAAACAGGGGTGGGACTGAAGCTTTCTTT
v_gene: TRBV5-1; abundance: few; d_gene: TRBD1; j_gene: TRBJ1-1; CDR3aa: CASSLGDREFTEAFF; CDR3nt: TGCGCCAGCAGCTTGGGCGACAGGGAGTTCACTGAAGCTTTCTTT
v_gene: TRBV12-3/TRBV12-4; abundance: many; d_gene: NA; j_gene: TRBJ1-1; CDR3aa: CASSWGGNTEAFF; CDR3nt: TGTGCCAGCAGTTGGGGGGGGAACACTGAAGCTTTCTTT
v_gene: TRBV4-1; abundance: many; d_gene: TRBD2; j_gene: TRBJ2-7; CDR3aa: CASSREGSGGPYEQYF; CDR3nt: TGCGCCAGCAGCCGGGAGGGGAGCGGGGGTCCCTACGAGCAGTACTTC
v_gene: TRBV27; abundance: many; d_gene: NA; j_gene: TRBJ2-3; CDR3aa: CASSTFITDTQYF; CDR3nt: TGTGCCAGCAGTACCTTTATCACAGATACGCAGTATTTT
v_gene: TRBV11-2; abundance: few; d_gene: NA; j_gene: TRBJ2-7; CDR3aa: CASTYEQYF; CDR3nt: TGTGCCAGTACATACGAGCAGTACTTC